One sample yielded the 24 T cell receptor beta chains listed below, sequenced in a study of T cells in Graves' hyperthyroidism and ophthalmopathy. It was RNA transcripts that yielded the amplified TCR beta CDR3 regions. RT-PCR in the first round (using the HTBI primer set) targeted the TCR CDR3. Each CDR3 protein gets one entry after TCRdb re-called the multiplex PCR reads with MiXCR. The sample carries around 400,000 distinct CDR3 sequences, 13% recorded once. What was sequenced was blood. The receptors come from a woman aged 18-29 years with Graves' hyperthyroidism.

In its sample, this clonotype was seen many times. This chain joins TRBV3-2 and TRBJ1-1. TRBV3-2 is deemed a pseudogene. The CDR3 has 14 amino acids. The chain's CDR3 is CASSQEGRNTEAFF. DNA for the CDR3: TGTGCCAGCAGCCAAGAAGGGAGGAACACTGAAGCTTTCTTT.

This clonotype was seen at least ten times. The V and J genes are TRBV19 and TRBJ2-1; D remains ambiguous. The germline V and J ends were trimmed by 1 base and 7 bases, with 11 bases remaining between them. The CDR3 sequence is 14 residues long. The germline gives CDR1 LNHDA, CDR2 SQIVND (reference sequence). CDR3 bases: TGTGCCAGTAGTATAGTAGCAGCCGTGAATGAGCAGTTCTTC. Encoded protein: CASSIVAAVNEQFF.

This clonotype was counted at least ten times. The chain employs TRBV30 and TRBJ2-7; D might be TRBD1 (5 bases). Trimming shortened V by 3 bases and J by 0 bases, and 21 bases separated the two germline ends. This CDR3 region has 17 residues. Germline V gene data show CDR1 as GTSNPN and CDR2 as SVGIG (reference sequence). The CDR3 sequence is CAWSSPRFRANSYEQYF. DNA of the CDR3: TGTGCCTGGAGCTCACCGCGGTTCAGGGCGAACTCCTACGAGCAGTACTTC. Combining the CDR3 with reference TRBV30 and TRBJ2-7 gives the whole variable domain SQTIHQWPATLVQPVGSPLSLECTVEGTSNPNLYWYRQAAGRGLQLLFYSVGIGQISSEVPQNLSASRPQDRQFILSSKKLLLSDSGFYLCAWSSPRFRANSYEQYFGPGTRLTVT.

The CDR3 protein is CATSSVYEAKNIQYF. CDR3 coding DNA: TGTGCCACCAGTTCTGTTTACGAAGCCAAAAACATTCAGTACTTC. The genes are TRBV24-1 and TRBJ2-4; no clear D. From germline, CDR1 is KGHDR and CDR2 SFDVKD. The CDR3 length is 15 residues. The V end was cut by 6 bases, the J end by 0 bases, with 11 bases between.

This clonotype has at least ten counts. The chain combines TRBV6-1 with TRBJ2-7; D possibly corresponds to TRBD2 (6 bases). V was pared by 5 bases and J by 0 bases, with 11 bases between. The CDR3 consists of 14 residues. Germline CDR1 is MNHNS and CDR2 is SASEGT. The CDR3 is CASSSAGSSYEQYF. In DNA, the CDR3 is TGTGCCAGCAGTAGTGCGGGAAGCTCCTACGAGCAGTACTTC.

In this sample, this clonotype turned up many times. J is TRBJ1-4 and V is TRBV11-1; D remains ambiguous. The V gene lost 4 bases and the J gene lost 8 bases, with 5 bases spanning the gap. The CDR3 covers 11 residues. Germline CDR1 is SGHAT and CDR2 is FQDESV (reference sequence). The CDR3 loop reads CASSSEEKLFF. For the CDR3, the DNA is TGTGCCAGCAGCTCGGAAGAAAAACTGTTTTTT.

In its sample, this clonotype was seen many times. The rearrangement joins TRBV5-1 to TRBJ2-1, with 11 bases fitting TRBD2. There are 15 residues in the CDR3. Germline V gene sequence: CDR1 SGHRS, CDR2 YFSETQ. V gave up 3 bases and J gave up 7 bases; unmatched junction bases: 6. In DNA form, the CDR3 reads TGCGCCAGCAGCTCGACTAGCGGGGTGAGGAATGAGCAGTTCTTC. Protein sequence: CASSSTSGVRNEQFF.

This clonotype was observed at least ten times. This chain links TRBV20-1 with TRBJ2-7; 7 positions match TRBD1. This CDR3 is built from 13 residues. V lost 5 bases, J lost 1 base, and 5 bases stayed unmatched. Per the germline V gene, CDR1 is DFQATT and CDR2 is SNEGSKA (reference sequence). The CDR3 region is CSAPGTASYEQYF. Written as DNA, the CDR3 is TGCAGTGCTCCCGGGACAGCGTCCTACGAGCAGTACTTC.

The chain links TRBV2 to TRBJ2-5; 7 bases are shared with TRBD1. Trimming at V came to 8 bases and at J to 4 bases, leaving 4 bases not matched to a gene. Germline V CDR1 and CDR2: SNHLY, FYNNEI. The CDR3 is 12 amino acids. CDR3 residues: CASPRQGETQYF. In DNA form, the CDR3 reads TGTGCCAGCCCACGACAGGGAGAGACCCAGTACTTC.

The gene calls are TRBV3-1 and TRBJ1-2, with D possibly TRBD1 on 6 matching bases. The CDR3 is 15 amino acids. V was shortened by 7 bases and J by 2 bases, with 17 bases between the two germline ends. From germline, CDR1 is LGHDT and CDR2 YNNKEL (reference sequence). The CDR3 bases are TGTGCCAGCACCCTGGGGCAGGGGTCAAACTATGGCTACACCTTC. It codes for CASTLGQGSNYGYTF. Looking up the rest from reference TRBV3-1 and TRBJ1-2 gives the full variable domain: DTAVSQTPKYLVTQMGNDKSIKCEQNLGHDTMYWYKQDSKKFLKIMFSYNNKELIINETVPNRFSPKSPDKAHLNLHINSLELGDSAVYFCASTLGQGSNYGYTFGSGTRLTVV.

In this sample, this clonotype turned up many times. The chain couples TRBV3-1 to TRBJ2-1, with 9 bases lining up with TRBD2. The CDR3 sequence is 18 residues long. The V segment lost 0 bases and the J segment 4 bases; nucleotides outside the gene matches: 10. Germline values: CDR1 LGHDT, CDR2 YNNKEL (reference sequence). DNA of the CDR3: TGTGCCAGCAGCCAAGAAACGTCAGCGGGGGGCGCATACAATGAGCAGTTCTTC. Its protein product is CASSQETSAGGAYNEQFF.

This clonotype was detected many times. The junction differs from germline at one of its ends, possibly a read error. The chain employs TRBV28 and TRBJ2-7; 11 bases match TRBD2. The CDR3 covers 15 residues. Germline assignment: CDR1 MDHEN and CDR2 SYDVKM. Written as DNA, the CDR3 is TGCGCCAGCAGTCCTATAGCGGGGGGGCGGGGAGAGCAGTACTTC. This translates into CASSPIAGGRGEQYF.

In this sample, this clonotype turned up many times. The chain has TRBV28 and TRBJ2-5, with TRBD1 identical over 10 bases. The CDR3 covers 15 residues. With V trimmed by 5 bases and J by 6 bases, 9 bases remained unmatched. Germline loops: CDR1 MDHEN, CDR2 SYDVKM. CDR3 nucleotides: TGTGCCAGCAGTCCTTCGGGGACAGGGGCCAAGACCCAGTACTTC. The encoded protein is CASSPSGTGAKTQYF.

This clonotype was seen ten or more times. The CDR3 loop reads CASSGTSQVGGTQYF. The CDR3 region has the DNA TGTGCCAGCAGTGGGACTAGCCAGGTGGGGGGTACGCAGTATTTT. The V and J genes are TRBV2 and TRBJ2-3; 8 nucleotides line up with TRBD2. Unmatched junction bases numbered 11, after V lost 4 bases and J lost 8 bases. Germline CDR1 and CDR2: SNHLY and FYNNEI. The CDR3 sequence is 15 residues long.

The genes are TRBV7-3 and TRBJ1-4; TRBD1 agrees at 7 bases. V trimming: 3 bases; J trimming: 6 bases; junction bases outside the gene matches: 4. Per the germline V gene, CDR1 is SGHTA and CDR2 is FQGTGA. This CDR3 has 14 residues. The chain's CDR3 is CASSLDRRYEKLFF. DNA for the CDR3: TGTGCCAGCAGCTTGGACAGGAGGTATGAAAAACTGTTTTTT.

CDR3 sequence (DNA): TGTGCCAGCAGCCCCGCGGACAAAGTGGGAGAGCAGTACTTC. Protein: CASSPADKVGEQYF. The chain recombines TRBV5-4 with TRBJ2-7, with D possibly being TRBD1 (5 bases). Germline CDR1 and CDR2: SGHNT and YYREEE (reference sequence). Trimming took 4 bases from V and 7 from J, leaving 18 bases between them. This CDR3 spans 14 amino acids.

This clonotype has at least ten counts. The rearrangement links TRBV28 to TRBJ1-6; 9 bases map to TRBD1. Germline V gene sequence: CDR1 MDHEN, CDR2 SYDVKM. Trimming cost V 6 bases and J 6 bases; bases outside gene matches: 6. The CDR3 is 15 residues long. CDR3 bases: TGTGCCAGCAGGGGACAGGGTCTTGGTAATTCACCCCTCCACTTT. This codes for CASRGQGLGNSPLHF.

V and J are TRBV20-1 and TRBJ2-2; 8 nucleotides match TRBD2. V was clipped by 2 bases and J by 7 bases; unmatched bases: 6. There are 14 residues in the CDR3. The V gene's germline CDR1 is DFQATT and CDR2 SNEGSKA (reference sequence). CDR3 DNA sequence: TGCAGTGCTAGACGCGGGGGGACGGACGGGGAGCTGTTTTTT. It translates to CSARRGGTDGELFF.

To note about this clonotype: A much larger clone differs by one base, so this may be a read error. The chain recombines TRBV5-1 with TRBJ2-7, with 8 positions matching TRBD2. CDR1 and CDR2 from the germline V gene are SGHRS and YFSETQ. The CDR3 covers 16 residues. V gave up 4 bases and J gave up 9 bases; unmatched junction bases: 18. In nucleotides, the CDR3 is TGCGCCAGCAGCCCCCAGGGTAGCGGGACCGACTTCCGGCAGTACTTC. Its protein product is CASSPQGSGTDFRQYF.

On this clonotype: A much larger clone lies a single base off, so this may be a read error. V and J are TRBV7-9 and TRBJ2-7; 11 bases match TRBD2. With 5 bases clipped from V and 7 bases from J, the junction kept 13 bases outside the gene matches. In germline, CDR1 is SEHNR, CDR2 FQNEAQ (reference sequence). The CDR3 loop spans 16 amino acids. CDR3 DNA: TGTGCCAGCAGCAATAGCGGGGGGGAAGGGCTCAATGAGCAGTACTTC. Encoded protein: CASSNSGGEGLNEQYF.

This clonotype was recorded at least ten times. The gene calls are TRBV6-1 and TRBJ2-1; 9 bases are a match to TRBD1. Trimming took 2 bases from V and 0 from J; bases not matched to a gene: 5. Germline V CDR1 and CDR2: MNHNS, SASEGT. The CDR3 is made up of 17 amino acids. The DNA for the CDR3 is TGTGCCAGCAGTGAATCCGGGACAGGGAGCTCCTACAATGAGCAGTTCTTC. Translating gives CASSESGTGSSYNEQFF.

This clonotype was picked up many times. This rearrangement joins TRBV7-9 to TRBJ1-2; TRBD1 might be the D (5 bases). CDR1 SEHNR and CDR2 FQNEAQ come from the germline V gene (reference sequence). This CDR3 is built from 14 residues. V gave up 5 bases and J gave up 3 bases, with 13 bases separating them. The CDR3 bases are TGTGCCAGCAGCCCTACCGACAGCTACTATGGCTACACCTTC. Amino acid sequence: CASSPTDSYYGYTF.

This clonotype was observed a handful of times. The chain uses TRBV4-3 and TRBJ1-2, with D uncertain. The V end was cut by 1 base, the J end by 6 bases, with 12 bases between. This CDR3 contains 14 residues. Germline values: CDR1 LGHNA, CDR2 YSLEER. The CDR3 nucleotides are TGCGCCAGCAGCCAAGCAGGAACGGCGCATGGCTACACCTTC. It encodes CASSQAGTAHGYTF.

This clonotype has a count of ten or more. The chain employs TRBV7-2 and TRBJ2-5; 7 bases match TRBD2. The germline gives CDR1 SGHTA, CDR2 FQGNSA. The V gene end was trimmed by 4 bases and the J gene end by 4 bases; junction bases not matched to a gene: 6. The CDR3 consists of 14 residues. Here the CDR3 DNA reads TGTGCCAGCAGCTCGGGGGGTACGGGAGAGACCCAGTACTTC. It encodes CASSSGGTGETQYF. Supplemented by reference TRBV7-2 and TRBJ2-5, the full variable domain reads GAGVSQSPSNKVTEKGKDVELRCDPISGHTALYWYRQSLGQGLEFLIYFQGNSAPDKSGLPSDRFSAERTGGSVSTLTIQRTQQEDSAVYLCASSSGGTGETQYFGPGTRLLVL.